The rows below give T cell receptor beta chains drawn from one sample of a study of T cell repertoires in cytomegalovirus infection. The antigens of these receptors remain unknown. TCRdb independently ran MiXCR on the reads; one entry per CDR3 protein. In the table there are hundreds of thousands of distinct CDR3 sequences, roughly 36% of which are singletons. The sample in question was cultured PBMCs, obtained from culture after CMV antigen stimulation. All receptors come from a human donor in good health (CMV status not recorded). Some clones in this sample may be carry-over from other donors' samples. Both conserved end residues are part of each CDR3. Fields, in order: clone size, J gene, V gene, D gene, CDR3 DNA, CDR3 protein. D genes are given only for firm matches. Clone size appears in some rows only: once, few, many, or a class for an expanded clone.

.	TRBJ2-1	TRBV5-4	TRBD2	TGTGCCAGCCAAACTAGCGGGGGGCTATACAATGAGCAGTTCTTC	CASQTSGGLYNEQFF
few	TRBJ1-4	TRBV7-8	.	TGTGCCAGCAGTCCCACCCTTGGGACACAAGAAAAACTGTTTTTT	CASSPTLGTQEKLFF
.	TRBJ2-5	TRBV2	.	TGTGCCAGCAGTGAATACGACAGTCAGGAGACCCAGTACTTC	CASSEYDSQETQYF
.	TRBJ1-3	TRBV28	.	TGTGCCAGCAGTTGGACTACAGGGAACACAGGAAACACCATATATTTT	CASSWTTGNTGNTIYF
few	TRBJ2-7	TRBV19	.	TGTGCCAGTCACCGGGACGGAGCAGCCTACGAGCAGTACTTC	CASHRDGAAYEQYF
.	TRBJ1-1	TRBV28	.	TGTGCCAGCAGTTTGCGGGCGGGAGCTTTCTTT	CASSLRAGAFF
.	TRBJ2-7	TRBV7-2	TRBD2	TGTGCCAGCAGCATTAGCGGGGGGGAGAGCTCCTACGAGCAGTACTTC	CASSISGGESSYEQYF
.	TRBJ1-1	TRBV2	.	TGTGCCAGCAGGGTCGGCCTGAACACTGAAGCTTTCTTT	CASRVGLNTEAFF
few	TRBJ2-5	TRBV6-5	.	TGTGCCAGCAGTTACTCACAGGGATTAGGAGAGACCCAGTACTTC	CASSYSQGLGETQYF
.	TRBJ2-3	TRBV3-1	.	TGTGCCAGCAGCCCTCCAGGACACCCACGAGATACGCAGTATTTT	CASSPPGHPRDTQYF
.	TRBJ2-5	TRBV5-1	.	TGCGCCAGCAGCCTAACAGGGCGACCGGAAGAGACCCAGTACTTC	CASSLTGRPEETQYF
.	TRBJ2-2	TRBV29-1	.	TGCAGCGCCCGAAGGGTAGACGGGGAGCTGTTTTTT	CSARRVDGELFF
few	TRBJ2-7	TRBV7-8	.	TGTGCCAGCAGGAGGAGTTACGAGCAGTACTTC	CASRRSYEQYF
.	TRBJ2-3	TRBV4-1	TRBD2	TGCGCCAGCAGCCAAGATCGGGGGGGGTATCCCACAGATACGCAGTATTTT	CASSQDRGGYPTDTQYF
few	TRBJ1-1	TRBV4-1	.	TGCGCCAGCAGCCAAGACCCGGGGCGGATGAACACTGAAGCTTTCTTT	CASSQDPGRMNTEAFF
.	TRBJ2-7	TRBV4-3	.	TGCGCCAGCAGCCAAGAGACTCGGGACTACGAGCAGTACTTC	CASSQETRDYEQYF
few	TRBJ1-3	TRBV6-6	.	TGTGCCAGCAGTTACTCGAGACAGATCTCTGGAAACACCATATATTTT	CASSYSRQISGNTIYF
few	TRBJ1-5	TRBV6-6	.	TGTGCCAGCGAATTAGGGATGGCAGGTCAGCCCCAGCATTTT	CASELGMAGQPQHF
.	TRBJ2-5	TRBV20-1	.	TGCAGTGCTGGAGGCCCGTCAGGGGTCGAGACCCAGTACTTC	CSAGGPSGVETQYF
.	TRBJ2-2	TRBV7-9	.	TGTGCCAGCAGCTTACTAGGTGGTGACTTGACCGGGGAGCTGTTTTTT	CASSLLGGDLTGELFF
few	TRBJ2-3	TRBV12-3/TRBV12-4	.	TGTGCCAGCAGTCCGACCTCGACTAGTATGCAGTATTTT	CASSPTSTSMQYF
once	TRBJ2-3	TRBV6-5	.	TGTGCCAGCAGTTTTGGGACTTGGGATACGCAGTATTTT	CASSFGTWDTQYF
.	TRBJ1-5	TRBV25-1	.	TGTGCCAGCAGTGACGGGGAAGGTCAGCCCCAGCATTTT	CASSDGEGQPQHF
.	TRBJ2-2	TRBV12-3/TRBV12-4	TRBD1	TGTGCCAGTGTGAGGACAGGGAACACCGGGGAGCTGTTTTTT	CASVRTGNTGELFF
.	TRBJ2-7	TRBV4-1	.	TGCGCCAGCAGCCTGGGGGGCTCTTCTGGCGAGCAGTACTTC	CASSLGGSSGEQYF
.	TRBJ2-5	TRBV7-2	.	TGTGCCAGCAGCTTAGCCCTGCGGATCGGGACCCAGTACTTC	CASSLALRIGTQYF
.	TRBJ2-1	TRBV7-6	TRBD1	TGTGCCAGCAGCTCCCCGGGACAGGGGGACAATGAGCAGTTCTTC	CASSSPGQGDNEQFF
.	TRBJ2-3	TRBV7-3	.	TGTGCCAGCAGCTTACCGACTGGCGGAGTGAGCACAGATACGCAGTATTTT	CASSLPTGGVSTDTQYF
.	TRBJ1-6	TRBV11-3	.	TGTGCCAGCAGCTTACGGCCTCGTTCACCCCTCCACTTT	CASSLRPRSPLHF
.	TRBJ2-1	TRBV15	TRBD1	TGTGCCACCAGCAGAGGACCTCCGGGACAGAACTACAATGAGCAGTTCTTC	CATSRGPPGQNYNEQFF
few	TRBJ1-6	TRBV7-9	.	TGTGCCAGCAGCTTCGACAACACACCCCTCCACTTT	CASSFDNTPLHF
.	TRBJ2-7	TRBV12-3/TRBV12-4	TRBD1	TGTGCCAGCAGTCCCCACCGGGACAGGGTTTACGAGCAGTACTTC	CASSPHRDRVYEQYF
few	TRBJ2-7	TRBV6-6	TRBD1	TGTGCCAGCAGGAGGGGACAGGGGAGCGAGCAGTACTTC	CASRRGQGSEQYF
once	TRBJ2-1	TRBV2	TRBD2	TGTGCCAGCAGTGATACTAGCGGGGGGGTGACCTACAATGAGCAGTTCTTC	CASSDTSGGVTYNEQFF
.	TRBJ2-7	TRBV11-3	TRBD2	TGTGCCAGCAGCCGCGCGGGAGGGTACGAGCAGTACTTC	CASSRAGGYEQYF
.	TRBJ1-5	TRBV28	.	TGTGCCAGCAGCCCTGGTCAGGTCGTGGCGCCCCAGCATTTT	CASSPGQVVAPQHF
.	TRBJ2-3	TRBV11-2	.	TGTGCCAGCAGCTTAGGCCCTAGCAGTGATACGCAGTATTTT	CASSLGPSSDTQYF
many	TRBJ2-7	TRBV7-2	.	TGTGCCAGCAGCTTAGTCGGCGGAGGGGGGAACGAGCAGTACTTC	CASSLVGGGGNEQYF
few	TRBJ2-4	TRBV6-6	TRBD1	TGTGCCAGCAGGACGGAGGGACAGGGAAAGTCGGGAGGCAAAAACATTCAGTACTTC	CASRTEGQGKSGGKNIQYF
once	TRBJ1-5	TRBV20-1	.	TGCAGTGCTAGAGATGGGAACGACATACCTAATCAGCCCCAGCATTTT	CSARDGNDIPNQPQHF
many	TRBJ1-2	TRBV7-2	.	TGTGCCAGCAGCTTGATGGGAAGGGACACATATGGCTACACCTTC	CASSLMGRDTYGYTF
few	TRBJ1-6	TRBV7-9	.	TGTGCCAGCAGCTATCGGCAGGGAGATTCACCCCTCCACTTT	CASSYRQGDSPLHF